The present T cell receptor beta chain was sequenced within a study of blood T cell repertoires in COVID-19. Study as a whole: T cells, B-cell-depleted T cells, or PBMCs provided the cDNA or gDNA that served as material.

Data came from immunoSEQ multiplex PCR; TCRdb stores just in-frame clones and leaves some out. The sample lists roughly 77,000 clones, 80% to 90% occurring once. This TCR was sampled from a woman at least 80 years old with active COVID-19. The specimen was peripheral blood.

CDR3 protein: CASSPQKGIVNEQFF. The CDR3 nucleotides read TGTGCCAGTAGTCCCCAGAAGGGGATTGTGAATGAGCAGTTCTTC. The gene calls are TRBV19 and TRBJ2-1, with D possibly TRBD1 on 5 matching bases. V lost 5 bases and J 7 bases, leaving 18 bases between the germline ends. CDR3 length equals 15 residues. CDR1 and CDR2 (germline): LNHDA, SQIVND (reference sequence).